This record concerns one TCR beta chain sequence. The antigen is unknown. CDR1 is SGHDN, CDR2 FVKESK, per germline. The CDR3 length is 14 residues. V lost 5 bases, J lost 1 base, and 5 bases stayed unmatched. This sample is part of a study of OX40 agonist ivuxolimab in advanced cancers. Here immunoSEQ multiplex PCR was the method, and the copy in TCRdb shows in-frame clones only, minus some. The sample holds roughly 76,000 clones, 80% to 90% seen once. The cohort excluded patients with autoimmune disease history or systemic immunosuppression. Blood sampling was done at baseline, cycle 4 day 1, and cycle 7 day 1. General observations from the study: What antigens the expanded peripheral T cells recognized was never established.

The source of this sequence is an adult with an advanced solid tumor such as melanoma, head and neck, liver or kidney cancer. The rearrangement links TRBV14 to TRBJ2-7, with 7 bases lining up with TRBD2. The sample here was CD4+ or CD8+ T cells sorted from blood, taken in a trial of the OX40 agonist ivuxolimab. The CDR3 DNA is TGTGCCAGCAGCGTGAGGGAGGGGTCCTACGAGCAGTACTTC. This gives the protein CASSVREGSYEQYF.